The rows below give T cell receptor beta chains drawn from one sample of a study of T cell responses to AZD1222 COVID-19 vaccine. The protocol was immunoSEQ multiplex PCR, while the TCRdb copy is restricted to in-frame clones and leaves out a portion. The sample has 70,000 to 95,000 clones; about 93% are singletons. The sample was peripheral blood, taken 28 days after the second AZD1222 dose. The source is an adult who received the AZD1222 COVID-19 vaccine. Each CDR3 is given with its conserved first and last residue. A D gene is named only where the DNA matches it firmly. Size is omitted from some rows. Given values are once, few, many or a class for expanded clones.

d_call	v_call	j_call	clone_size	cdr3_aa	cdr3_nt
TRBD1	TRBV5-1	TRBJ2-7	.	CASSVTTGGDEQYF	TGCGCCAGCAGCGTAACGACAGGGGGCGACGAGCAGTACTTC
.	TRBV28	TRBJ2-1	.	CASSLNNEQFF	TGTGCCAGCAGTTTGAACAATGAGCAGTTCTTC
TRBD1	TRBV6-2/TRBV6-3	TRBJ1-4	.	CASSNDRGLKNEKLFF	TGTGCCAGCAGTAACGACAGGGGGCTGAAGAATGAAAAACTGTTTTTT
.	TRBV13	TRBJ1-6	.	CASRRRTGNSPLHF	TGTGCCAGCAGACGGAGAACAGGGAATTCACCCCTCCACTTT
.	TRBV11-1	TRBJ2-2	.	CASTPRRGGELFF	TGTGCCAGCACCCCTCGTCGGGGCGGGGAGCTGTTTTTT
.	TRBV11-3	TRBJ1-1	.	CASSPSPGPEREAFF	TGTGCCAGCAGCCCGTCGCCGGGGCCGGAGCGTGAAGCTTTCTTT
.	TRBV9	TRBJ2-1	.	CASSVKSGVSYNEQFF	TGTGCCAGCAGCGTAAAGTCAGGGGTGTCCTACAATGAGCAGTTCTTC
.	TRBV27	TRBJ1-1	.	CATRGHQRTEAFF	TGTGCCACCCGGGGGCACCAGAGGACTGAAGCTTTCTTT
.	TRBV29-1	TRBJ1-2	once	CSLWGGHGYTF	TGCAGCCTCTGGGGGGGGCATGGCTACACCTTC
TRBD2	TRBV9	TRBJ2-1	.	CASSVGVAGGINEQFF	TGTGCCAGCAGCGTAGGGGTAGCGGGGGGCATCAATGAGCAGTTCTTC
.	TRBV18	TRBJ1-1	.	CASSPDTSGTEAFF	TGTGCCAGCTCACCGGACACCTCGGGAACTGAAGCTTTCTTT
TRBD2	TRBV18	TRBJ2-1	.	CASSPIAGGPEQFF	TGTGCCAGCTCACCTATAGCGGGGGGGCCGGAGCAGTTCTTC
TRBD2	TRBV5-6	TRBJ2-1	.	CASSLKLAVRNEQFF	TGTGCCAGCAGCTTGAAACTAGCGGTAAGGAATGAGCAGTTCTTC
TRBD2	TRBV28	TRBJ2-7	.	CASSLTSGRGKEQYF	TGTGCCAGCAGTTTGACTAGCGGGAGAGGGAAAGAGCAGTACTTC
TRBD2	TRBV9	TRBJ2-2	few	CASSRLAGPTGELFF	TGTGCCAGCAGCAGACTAGCGGGGCCTACCGGGGAGCTGTTTTTT
.	TRBV11-2	TRBJ2-5	.	CASSSGTTLETQYF	TGTGCCAGCAGCTCCGGGACCACCCTGGAGACCCAGTACTTC
.	TRBV29-1	TRBJ2-2	.	CSEGNRPANTGELFF	TGCAGCGAGGGGAACAGGCCAGCGAACACCGGGGAGCTGTTTTTT
.	TRBV2	TRBJ1-1	.	CASSKTGLGTEAFF	TGTGCCAGCAGTAAAACAGGCCTTGGCACTGAAGCTTTCTTT
.	TRBV6-2/TRBV6-3	TRBJ2-2	many	CASSYLKEGGELFF	TGTGCCAGCAGTTATTTAAAGGAAGGCGGGGAGCTGTTTTTT
TRBD1	TRBV11-3	TRBJ1-1	.	CASSQGQGTRGYTEAFF	TGTGCCAGCAGCCAGGGACAGGGGACTCGAGGATACACTGAAGCTTTCTTT
.	TRBV3-1/TRBV3-2	TRBJ1-4	few	CASSHLVQEKLFF	TGTGCCAGCAGCCACCTCGTGCAGGAAAAACTGTTTTTT
.	TRBV24-1	TRBJ2-3	.	CATSDGSTGFTDTQYF	TGTGCCACCAGTGACGGGTCCACCGGATTCACAGATACGCAGTATTTT
TRBD2	TRBV7-8	TRBJ2-5	.	CASSPREGGTQYF	TGTGCCAGCAGCCCCCGGGAGGGTGGGACCCAGTACTTC